This TCR beta chain was captured by sequencing in a study of control samples from healthy donors and cancer patients. Only in-frame clones appear in the TCRdb table, and some are missing; sequencing was by immunoSEQ multiplex PCR. The sample lists 130,000 or so clones, roughly nine tenths occurring once. The germline V gene has CDR1 LGHDT and CDR2 YNNKEL (reference sequence). The CDR3 is made up of 15 amino acids. V was cut by 1 base and J by 6 bases, with 16 bases left in between. The V call is TRBV3-1 (or the pseudogene TRBV3-2), the J call TRBJ2-7; either TRBD1 or TRBD2 may supply D (6 bases each). The sample comprised blood. The sequence came from a man aged 18-30 years in good health. CDR3 coding DNA: TGTGCCAGCAGCCAAGGCCAAGGGGGGCCTTTCGAGCAGTACTTC. Its translation: CASSQGQGGPFEQYF.